A single sample gave rise to the 3 T cell receptor beta chains below, sequenced in a study of Graves' ophthalmopathy and Graves' hyperthyroidism. The authors amplified TCR beta CDR3 regions from RNA transcripts. First-round RT-PCR used HTBI primers; second-round multiplex PCR followed. MiXCR was run by TCRdb on the multiplex PCR reads, yielding one entry per CDR3 protein. Among about 620,000 distinct CDR3 sequences listed, about 20% were seen once. The sequenced sample was peripheral blood. These TCRs come from a woman aged 18 to 35 with stable Graves' hyperthyroidism. Some clones in this sample may be carry-over from other donors' samples.

This clonotype was detected only once. It may be a read error: a sequence one base away is much more abundant. The chain employs TRBV2 and TRBJ2-7; possible D gene TRBD2, 5 bases. V lost 7 bases to trimming and J lost 2 bases, with 21 bases between them. Germline lookup yields CDR1 SNHLY and CDR2 FYNNEI. The CDR3 totals 16 residues. CDR3 DNA: TGTGCCAGCATCACCCAGGATACCGGGGAGACCTACGAGCAGTACTTC. This codes for CASITQDTGETYEQYF.

This clonotype was recorded many times. The chain links TRBV20-1 to TRBJ1-4; no firm D call. Germline V gene data show CDR1 as DFQATT and CDR2 as SNEGSKA (reference sequence). The CDR3 consists of 13 residues. V gave up 3 bases and J gave up 5 bases, with 10 bases separating them. CDR3 DNA: TGCAGTGCTAGGTACAGCCCCAATGAAAAACTGTTTTTT. Translation: CSARYSPNEKLFF.

V is TRBV12-3 or TRBV12-4 and J is TRBJ1-1; a weak D match, TRBD1 (5 bases). The CDR3 has 11 amino acids. V was shortened by 3 bases and J by 10 bases, with 9 bases between the two germline ends. CDR3 coding DNA: TGTGCCAGCAGTTTGGGGGTTCGAGCTTTCTTT. The encoded protein is CASSLGVRAFF.